The source of this TCR beta chain is a study of CD8+CD57+ T cells in acquired aplastic anemia. Genomic DNA templated the TCR beta VDJ and CDR3 profiling. A single record per CDR3 protein comes from TCRdb applying MiXCR to the reads. The data show some 280,000 distinct CDR3 sequences, around three fifths seen once. Germline CDR1 MNHEY, CDR2 SVGAGI. V gave up 4 bases and J gave up 5 bases, with 14 bases separating them. The CDR3 contains 15 residues. In this sample, this clonotype turned up many times. The rearrangement links TRBV6-5 to TRBJ2-2; D may be TRBD1 (6 bases). The sequence came from a human donor with severe aplastic anemia or a healthy control (not recorded which). The specimen sequenced was sorted CD4+, CD8+, or CD8+CD57+ T cells (not recorded which) from PBMCs. The CDR3 spells CASSSVQGLTGELFF. The CDR3 DNA reads TGTGCCAGCAGTTCGGTACAGGGCTTGACCGGGGAGCTGTTTTTT.